Shown below are 26 T cell receptor beta chains from a single sample sequenced in a study of shared clonotypes between healthy human individuals. TCRdb keeps only in-frame clones here, not all; method: immunoSEQ multiplex PCR. The profile covers some 2,500,000 clones, with roughly 90% appearing a single time and 0.37% taken by the ten largest. Sequencing input: naive CD4+ T cells from PBMCs. Stated subset: CD45RA+ positively selected. All receptors come from a man younger than 30 in good health. Some clones in this sample may be carry-over from other donors' samples.

The genes are TRBV4-3 and TRBJ1-2; D perhaps matches TRBD1 (5 bases). V was pared by 1 base and J by 1 base, with 13 bases between. CDR1 and CDR2 (germline): LGHNA, YSLEER. The CDR3 is 16 amino acids. The CDR3 is CASSQVSGSLNYGYTF. The DNA for the CDR3 is TGCGCCAGCAGCCAAGTATCAGGGTCCCTTAACTATGGCTACACCTTC.

The chain employs TRBV2 and TRBJ2-3; TRBD1 matches at 7 bases. The CDR3 has 14 amino acids. With V trimmed by 1 base and J by 3 bases, 1 base remained unmatched. Germline values: CDR1 SNHLY, CDR2 FYNNEI. CDR3 residues: CASSEGQGTDTQYF. The DNA of the CDR3 is TGTGCCAGCAGTGAAGGACAGGGAACAGATACGCAGTATTTT. Looking up the rest from reference TRBV2 and TRBJ2-3 gives the full variable domain: EPEVTQTPSHQVTQMGQEVILRCVPISNHLYFYWYRQILGQKVEFLVSFYNNEISEKSEIFDDQFSVERPDGSNFTLKIRSTKLEDSAMYFCASSEGQGTDTQYFGPGTRLTVL.

This chain joins TRBV19 and TRBJ2-3; perhaps TRBD2 as D (6 bases). V gave up 7 bases and J gave up 4 bases, with 12 bases separating them. Germline V gene sequence: CDR1 LNHDA, CDR2 SQIVND (reference sequence). The CDR3 runs 13 residues. Here the CDR3 DNA reads TGTGCCAGTAACCCGGGAGCCCCAGATACGCAGTATTTT. It is translated as CASNPGAPDTQYF.

CDR3 DNA sequence: TGTGCCAGCAGTCCCTCCCTCGGGAGGTATGGCTACACCTTC. This encodes CASSPSLGRYGYTF. This chain connects TRBV25-1 to TRBJ1-2; D uncertain. This CDR3 has 14 residues. V lost 5 bases, J lost 5 bases, and 15 bases lay in between. Per the germline V gene, CDR1 is MGHDK and CDR2 is SYGVNS.

The chain employs TRBV30 and TRBJ2-7; D is unresolved. Germline values: CDR1 GTSNPN, CDR2 SVGIG (reference sequence). The ends were cut back, 1 base at V and 1 base at J, with 5 bases in the middle. This CDR3 is built from 12 residues. CDR3 amino acids: CAWSELSYEQYF. The CDR3 region has the DNA TGTGCCTGGAGTGAACTATCCTACGAGCAGTACTTC. Drawing the rest from reference TRBV30 and TRBJ2-7, the complete variable domain is SQTIHQWPATLVQPVGSPLSLECTVEGTSNPNLYWYRQAAGRGLQLLFYSVGIGQISSEVPQNLSASRPQDRQFILSSKKLLLSDSGFYLCAWSELSYEQYFGPGTRLTVT.

This chain uses TRBV6-5 with TRBJ1-1; D gene unclear. The CDR3 runs to 13 residues. CDR1 is MNHEY, CDR2 SVGAGI, per germline. Trimming removed 10 bases from V and 1 base from J, with 13 bases in between. The CDR3 is CAKGGEANTEAFF. In DNA, the CDR3 is TGTGCCAAGGGCGGGGAGGCGAACACTGAAGCTTTCTTT.

Notes on this clone: Within the sample, other DNA sequences also encode this same CDR3. The J gene is TRBJ2-5, the V gene TRBV19; 11 positions match TRBD1. CDR1 and CDR2 from the germline V gene are LNHDA and SQIVND (reference sequence). The CDR3 loop spans 15 amino acids. Trimming took 4 bases from V and 2 from J; bases not matched to a gene: 3. Here the CDR3 reads CASSTGQGVQETQYF. Here the CDR3 DNA reads TGTGCCAGTAGTACGGGACAGGGGGTTCAAGAGACCCAGTACTTC.

The chain links TRBV28 to TRBJ1-2; possible D gene TRBD1, 5 bases. The CDR3 extends over 14 amino acids. In germline, CDR1 is MDHEN, CDR2 SYDVKM. Trimming stripped 5 bases from V and 8 bases from J, with 18 bases between. CDR3 residues: CASSTGGGFDGYTF. The CDR3 coding sequence is TGTGCCAGCAGTACGGGCGGGGGATTTGACGGCTACACCTTC.

This chain links TRBV6-1 with TRBJ2-1, with D possibly called TRBD1 or TRBD2 (5 bases each). Looked up from germline, CDR1 is MNHNS and CDR2 is SASEGT. Trimming removed 3 bases at V and 6 bases at J, with 12 bases between. CDR3 length equals 14 residues. CDR3 loop: CASSEGPWGNEQFF. DNA of the CDR3: TGTGCCAGCAGTGAGGGACCTTGGGGCAATGAGCAGTTCTTC.

V is TRBV28 and J is TRBJ1-2; maybe TRBD1 (5 bases). This CDR3 contains 13 residues. Germline V gives CDR1 MDHEN, CDR2 SYDVKM. V was trimmed by 7 bases and J by 4 bases, leaving 13 bases between them. This CDR3 is CASIDRNPYGYTF. The CDR3 DNA reads TGTGCCAGCATAGACAGAAATCCCTATGGCTACACCTTC.

V usage is TRBV5-1 and J usage is TRBJ1-1; a weak D match, TRBD1 (5 bases). The V gene's germline CDR1 is SGHRS and CDR2 YFSETQ. This CDR3 is built from 15 residues. Trimming pared 1 base from V and 0 bases from J, leaving 10 bases between. CDR3 residues: CASSLPRGVNTEAFF. The CDR3 bases are TGCGCCAGCAGCTTGCCCCGGGGGGTGAACACTGAAGCTTTCTTT.

The J gene is TRBJ2-5, the V gene TRBV7-7, with D perhaps matching TRBD1 or TRBD2 (6 bases each). V was trimmed by 5 bases and J by 2 bases, leaving 15 bases between them. This CDR3 region has 15 residues. Germline V gives CDR1 SSHAT, CDR2 FNYEAQ (reference sequence). The CDR3, as DNA: TGTGCCAGCAGCGGGACTCCGGACAGACAAGAGACCCAGTACTTC. Residues: CASSGTPDRQETQYF.

Notes on this clone: This specimen includes other DNA sequences encoding the same CDR3. V and J are TRBV30 and TRBJ2-6; 9 nucleotides agree with TRBD1. The trim removed 5 bases at V and 4 bases at J, leaving 6 bases unmatched. The CDR3 covers 15 residues. Germline V gene data show CDR1 as GTSNPN and CDR2 as SVGIG (reference sequence). The CDR3 sequence: CAWGQGKGGANVLTF. The CDR3, as DNA: TGTGCCTGGGGACAGGGGAAGGGAGGGGCCAACGTCCTGACTTTC.

This clone has just one count. The gene calls are TRBV29-1 and TRBJ1-4; D remains unclear. Deletions cut 6 bases from V and 4 bases from J, with 12 bases between. The CDR3 loop spans 13 amino acids. Per germline, CDR1 SQVTM and CDR2 ANQGSEA. Here the CDR3 DNA reads TGCAGCGTAATAAGAAATTTTAATGAAAAACTGTTTTTT. It codes for CSVIRNFNEKLFF.

The gene calls are TRBV28 and TRBJ2-7; D gene ambiguous. In germline, CDR1 is MDHEN, CDR2 SYDVKM. Trimming took 6 bases from V and 3 from J, leaving 9 bases between them. This CDR3 region has 12 residues. The CDR3 protein is CASSVLIYEQYF. The CDR3 DNA reads as TGTGCCAGCAGCGTCTTAATCTACGAGCAGTACTTC.

This chain links TRBV29-1 with TRBJ2-7; 7 bases are a match to TRBD1. CDR3 size: 13 residues. Germline V gene sequence: CDR1 SQVTM, CDR2 ANQGSEA. After removal of 2 bases from V and 6 bases from J, the junction contained 7 bases not matched to a gene. The CDR3 DNA reads TGCAGCGTTGAAAACCAACAGGGGTCCGAGCAGTACTTC. The encoded protein is CSVENQQGSEQYF.

The genes are TRBV5-1 and TRBJ2-5, with TRBD1 as a possible D gene (5 bases). The CDR3 is made up of 16 amino acids. Germline CDR1 reads SGHRS; CDR2 reads YFSETQ. V lost 0 bases and J lost 4, with 16 bases in between. CDR3: CASSLADGARGETQYF. The CDR3 DNA is TGCGCCAGCAGCTTGGCCGATGGGGCTAGAGGAGAGACCCAGTACTTC.

This chain uses TRBV7-2 with TRBJ1-2; D gene uncertain. V shed 5 bases and J shed 6 bases, with 10 bases lying between them. The CDR3 spans 12 residues. CDR1 and CDR2 (germline): SGHTA, FQGNSA. The CDR3 loop reads CASSPPVDGYTF. CDR3 sequence (DNA): TGTGCCAGCAGCCCCCCCGTGGATGGCTACACCTTC.

This chain links TRBV9 with TRBJ2-5, with D perhaps assigned TRBD1 or TRBD2 (6 bases each). V was clipped by 0 bases and J by 5 bases, with 26 bases between them. The germline V gene has CDR1 SGDLS and CDR2 YYNGEE. The CDR3 runs 19 residues. The CDR3 protein is CASSVDLPGAGDRGETQYF. The CDR3 region has the DNA TGTGCCAGCAGCGTAGACTTGCCGGGGGCAGGAGATAGAGGGGAGACCCAGTACTTC.

This clone was detected only once. Other nucleotide sequences from this sample produce the same CDR3. The chain recombines TRBV28 with TRBJ2-2; D uncertain. V lost 1 base, J lost 6 bases, and 6 bases lay in between. The CDR3 contains 13 residues. CDR1 is MDHEN, CDR2 SYDVKM, per germline. Written as DNA, the CDR3 is TGTGCCAGCAGTTTATCTGCCCCCGGGGAGCTGTTTTTT. Protein sequence: CASSLSAPGELFF.

The rearrangement joins TRBV6-6 to TRBJ2-7; D gene uncertain. The CDR3 has 13 amino acids. CDR1 and CDR2 from the germline V gene are MNHNY and SVGAGI (reference sequence). Trimming cost V 5 bases and J 6 bases, with 14 bases left between them. CDR3 sequence (DNA): TGTGCCAGCAGTCGACAATACGGATTCGAGCAGTACTTC. Translated, it gives CASSRQYGFEQYF.

This clone was picked up a small number of times. The chain links TRBV2 to TRBJ1-4; D is perhaps TRBD1 (5 bases). The CDR3 runs 14 residues. Trimming removed 4 bases from V and 5 bases from J, with 11 bases in between. Germline V CDR1 and CDR2: SNHLY, FYNNEI. CDR3 DNA sequence: TGTGCCAGCAGTGTGACGGGGACGAATGAAAAACTGTTTTTT. Translation: CASSVTGTNEKLFF.

This chain connects TRBV15 to TRBJ2-1, with a weak D call TRBD2 (5 bases). V was cut by 5 bases and J by 9 bases, with 23 bases left in between. The CDR3 runs to 16 residues. The germline gives CDR1 LNHNV, CDR2 YYDKDF (reference sequence). The CDR3 bases are TGTGCCACCAGCGGAGGTCCGGCCCTGCCCTTCATTGAGCAGTTCTTC. It encodes CATSGGPALPFIEQFF. The full variable domain, its missing parts supplied by reference TRBV15 and TRBJ2-1, is DAMVIQNPRYQVTQFGKPVTLSCSQTLNHNVMYWYQQKSSQAPKLLFHYYDKDFNNEADTPDNFQSRRPNTSFCFLDIRSPGLGDTAMYLCATSGGPALPFIEQFFGPGTRLTVL.

The rearrangement links TRBV6-1 to TRBJ2-5, with D possibly matching TRBD2 (6 bases). The germline V gene encodes CDR1 MNHNS and CDR2 SASEGT. Trimming stripped 7 bases from V and 5 bases from J, with 17 bases between. CDR3 length: 14 residues. The CDR3 bases are TGTGCCAGCACCTCTGGGCCTGGAGGGGAGACCCAGTACTTC. Translation gives CASTSGPGGETQYF.

CDR3 nucleotide sequence: TGTGCCAGCACCCGGGGGGGGCCAACAGATACGCAGTATTTT. This gives the protein CASTRGGPTDTQYF. The chain joins TRBV9 to TRBJ2-3; 8 bases align to TRBD2. J lost 3 bases, V lost 6 bases, and 6 bases had no gene match. CDR3 length equals 14 residues. Germline V gene lookup returns CDR1 SGDLS and CDR2 YYNGEE.

J is TRBJ1-1 and V is TRBV4-1, with D hard to call. The CDR3 runs 14 residues. Germline CDR1 and CDR2: MGHRA and YSYEKL. V lost 3 bases to trimming and J lost 0 bases, with 8 bases between them. The DNA for the CDR3 is TGCGCCAGCAGCCAGATATGGATGAACACTGAAGCTTTCTTT. This codes for CASSQIWMNTEAFF.